Presented here are 16 T cell receptor beta chains from one specimen sequenced in a study of technical replicates of blood from a few donors. Sequencing used immunoSEQ multiplex PCR; TCRdb keeps in-frame clones, though not all of them. The sample holds some 66,000 clones, around 87% seen once. Sequences were obtained from PBMCs. These receptors were collected from a human donor in good health. Some clones in this sample may be carry-over from other donors' samples.

The chain employs TRBV7-8 and TRBJ2-2, with D possibly TRBD2 on 5 matching bases. CDR1 is SGHVS, CDR2 FQNEAQ, per germline. The ends were cut back, 3 bases at V and 4 bases at J, with 18 bases in the middle. The CDR3 covers 17 residues. As DNA, the CDR3 is TGTGCCAGCAGCTTTAGCGTTGACACCACTGGCACCGGGGAGCTGTTTTTT. This gives the protein CASSFSVDTTGTGELFF.

The genes are TRBV2 and TRBJ1-6; D is ambiguous. V lost 4 bases and J lost 7, with 14 bases in between. CDR3 size: 15 residues. CDR1 is SNHLY, CDR2 FYNNEI, per germline. The CDR3 DNA is TGTGCCAGCAGTGTTAAGGACTCTGGGAATTCACCCCTCCACTTT. Its protein is CASSVKDSGNSPLHF.

The chain's CDR3 is CASSLSARSGEQYF. The CDR3 nucleotides read TGTGCCAGCAGCTTGAGTGCCAGATCGGGCGAGCAGTACTTC. This rearrangement joins TRBV5-8 to TRBJ2-7; no definite D call. Germline CDR1 SGHTS, CDR2 YDEGEE. CDR3 length equals 14 residues. V lost 1 base and J 6 bases, leaving 14 bases between the germline ends.

The genes are TRBV5-1 and TRBJ1-2; 7 positions agree with TRBD1. The CDR3 runs to 12 residues. V was pared by 1 base and J by 8 bases, with 2 bases of the junction left unmatched. The germline V gene encodes CDR1 SGHRS and CDR2 YFSETQ. CDR3 sequence (DNA): TGCGCCAGCAGCTTGCAGGGGGACGGCTACACCTTC. It encodes CASSLQGDGYTF.

This clone was picked up one time. The chain employs TRBV4-3 and TRBJ2-1; 8 bases align to TRBD2. The CDR3 totals 16 residues. V shed 1 base, J shed 6 bases, and the junction held 8 bases outside the gene matches. Germline CDR1 is LGHNA and CDR2 is YSLEER. This CDR3 is CASSQGAGGSGNEQFF. CDR3 nucleotides: TGCGCCAGCAGCCAAGGGGCGGGGGGTTCTGGCAATGAGCAGTTCTTC.

The gene calls are TRBV6-1 and TRBJ1-1; the D is unclear. V lost 2 bases, J lost 6 bases, and 7 bases lay in between. CDR3 length equals 12 residues. The germline V gene has CDR1 MNHNS and CDR2 SASEGT. The chain's CDR3 is CASSELPSEAFF. The DNA for the CDR3 is TGTGCCAGCAGTGAACTCCCGTCTGAAGCTTTCTTT.

This chain uses TRBV5-1 with TRBJ2-2; 16 nucleotides match TRBD2. From germline, CDR1 is SGHRS and CDR2 YFSETQ. V shed 2 bases, J shed 6 bases, and the junction held 10 bases outside the gene matches. The CDR3 sequence is 19 residues long. CDR3 in amino acids: CASSFLGLAGGPFSGELFF. In DNA, the CDR3 is TGCGCCAGCAGCTTCTTGGGACTAGCGGGAGGGCCGTTCTCCGGGGAGCTGTTTTTT.

V and J are TRBV29-1 and TRBJ1-1; 7 positions match TRBD1. The trim removed 6 bases at V and 8 bases at J, leaving 6 bases unmatched. This CDR3 is 11 amino acids long. Per germline, CDR1 SQVTM and CDR2 ANQGSEA. In nucleotides, the CDR3 is TGCAGCGTATGGGACAGAAGCGAAGCTTTCTTT. This codes for CSVWDRSEAFF.

The rearrangement uses TRBV7-3 and TRBJ1-2; D perhaps matches TRBD1 (6 bases). Germline CDR1 SGHTA, CDR2 FQGTGA. The CDR3 loop spans 15 amino acids. V was clipped by 5 bases and J by 3 bases, with 16 bases between them. The CDR3 DNA reads TGTGCCAGCAGCCCTGGGAGGGGGTCGGACTATGGCTACACCTTC. It codes for CASSPGRGSDYGYTF.

This chain joins TRBV5-1 and TRBJ1-1; 8 bases agree with TRBD1. Per germline, CDR1 SGHRS and CDR2 YFSETQ. The CDR3 loop spans 13 amino acids. V lost 0 bases to trimming and J lost 7 bases; unmatched junction nucleotides: 2. The CDR3 is CASSLATGGEAFF. The CDR3, as DNA: TGCGCCAGCAGCTTGGCCACAGGGGGTGAAGCTTTCTTT. The complete variable domain, with remaining parts taken from reference TRBV5-1 and TRBJ1-1, reads KAGVTQTPRYLIKTRGQQVTLSCSPISGHRSVSWYQQTPGQGLQFLFEYFSETQRNKGNFPGRFSGRQFSNSRSEMNVSTLELGDSALYLCASSLATGGEAFFGQGTRLTVV.

The V call is TRBV4-3, the J call TRBJ2-1, with D maybe TRBD1 (6 bases). The V gene's germline CDR1 is LGHNA and CDR2 YSLEER. CDR3 size: 16 residues. The V and J ends lost 0 bases and 5 bases respectively, with 14 bases between them. The CDR3 DNA sequence: TGCGCCAGCAGCCAAGATGTAGGGACAAATAACAATGAGCAGTTCTTC. Its translation is CASSQDVGTNNNEQFF.

This chain joins TRBV11-2 and TRBJ2-1, with D possibly matching TRBD2 (5 bases). Germline CDR1 and CDR2: SGHAT and FQNNGV. This CDR3 is 14 amino acids long. The V end lost 6 bases, the J end lost 10 bases, and 19 bases lay between the germline ends. CDR3 nucleotide sequence: TGTGCCAGCAGTAATCAACCACCGGGGTCGGAGCAGTTCTTC. Its translation is CASSNQPPGSEQFF.

The rearrangement uses TRBV10-3 and TRBJ2-1, with TRBD2 as a possible D gene (6 bases). Germline CDR1 ENHRY, CDR2 SYGVKD. The CDR3 is made up of 14 amino acids. Trimming left V 10 bases short and J 6 bases short, with 19 bases between. CDR3: CATGPGLGTNEQFF. The DNA of the CDR3 is TGTGCCACAGGACCGGGACTTGGTACCAATGAGCAGTTCTTC.

This clone appeared a few times. The CDR3 DNA sequence: TGTGCCAGCAGCTTTATGGGGGGAAAGGGCACAGATACGCAGTATTTT. Translation gives CASSFMGGKGTDTQYF. V and J are TRBV5-4 and TRBJ2-3, with D possibly being TRBD2 (6 bases). The CDR3 contains 16 residues. V shed 2 bases and J shed 1 base, with 14 bases lying between them. Germline assignment: CDR1 SGHNT and CDR2 YYREEE (reference sequence).

The CDR3 protein is CAIRPWISGSMRGANVLTF. CDR3 nucleotides: TGTGCCATCAGGCCCTGGATTAGCGGGAGTATGAGGGGGGCCAACGTCCTGACTTTC. The J gene is TRBJ2-6, the V gene TRBV10-3; 9 nucleotides line up with TRBD2. V lost 6 bases and J lost 4; bases outside the gene matches: 16. Germline values: CDR1 ENHRY, CDR2 SYGVKD. CDR3 length: 19 residues.

This chain uses TRBV30 with TRBJ2-5, with a tentative D call TRBD2 (5 bases). Trimming removed 4 bases from V and 4 bases from J, with 7 bases in between. From germline, CDR1 is GTSNPN and CDR2 SVGIG (reference sequence). This CDR3 has 11 amino acids. This CDR3 reads CAWTGVETQYF. CDR3 nucleotide sequence: TGTGCCTGGACCGGGGTAGAGACCCAGTACTTC. The whole variable domain, filled in from reference TRBV30 and TRBJ2-5, reads SQTIHQWPATLVQPVGSPLSLECTVEGTSNPNLYWYRQAAGRGLQLLFYSVGIGQISSEVPQNLSASRPQDRQFILSSKKLLLSDSGFYLCAWTGVETQYFGPGTRLLVL.